These 14 T cell receptor beta chains share one sample of origin, sequenced in a study of blood T cell repertoires in COVID-19. Clones were sequenced by immunoSEQ multiplex PCR, and TCRdb holds only the in-frame ones, with some missing. The sample includes some 350,000 clones, about 86% of them seen just once. The sequenced sample consisted of peripheral blood. The receptors were gathered from a man under 40 with active or convalescent COVID-19.

The V and J genes are TRBV7-3 and TRBJ1-3, with 9 bases identical to TRBD1. The trim removed 2 bases at V and 4 bases at J, leaving 3 bases unmatched. CDR1 is SGHTA, CDR2 FQGTGA, per germline. This CDR3 spans 15 amino acids. Here the CDR3 reads CASSLGTGLGNTIYF. Here the CDR3 DNA reads TGTGCCAGCAGCTTAGGGACAGGGTTGGGAAACACCATATATTTT.

V gene TRBV28 combines with J gene TRBJ1-1; D unclear. Between the trimmed V and J ends, which lost 3 bases and 3 bases, there was a span of 11 bases. Germline-derived CDR1 and CDR2 are MDHEN and SYDVKM. CDR3 length equals 14 residues. This CDR3 reads CASSLTRRDTEAFF. Written as DNA, the CDR3 is TGTGCCAGCAGTTTGACCCGGAGGGACACTGAAGCTTTCTTT.

This chain uses TRBV9 with TRBJ2-7; D may be TRBD2 (6 bases). Trimming cost V 2 bases and J 0 bases, with 12 bases left between them. Germline loops: CDR1 SGDLS, CDR2 YYNGEE. This CDR3 is built from 15 residues. Written as DNA, the CDR3 is TGTGCCAGCAGCGTCGATACCGGGAGCTCCTACGAGCAGTACTTC. Its protein product is CASSVDTGSSYEQYF.

The chain carries TRBV7-3 and TRBJ2-3, with D possibly being TRBD2 (6 bases). CDR1 and CDR2 from the germline V gene are SGHTA and FQGTGA. Between the trimmed V and J ends, which lost 3 bases and 0 bases, there was a span of 7 bases. The CDR3 is 14 residues long. The CDR3 DNA follows: TGTGCCAGCAGCTTTGCGGGGAGCACAGATACGCAGTATTTT. Its translation: CASSFAGSTDTQYF.

This chain joins TRBV5-1 and TRBJ1-5; 7 positions match TRBD1. This CDR3 has 13 amino acids. Trimming removed 7 bases from V and 5 bases from J; junction bases left unmatched: 6. CDR1 is SGHRS, CDR2 YFSETQ, per germline. Here the CDR3 DNA reads TGCGCCAGCGCGGAGGGGGCGGATCAGCCCCAGCATTTT. It encodes CASAEGADQPQHF.

The chain has TRBV30 and TRBJ2-7; the match to TRBD1 covers 10 bases. The CDR3 loop spans 15 amino acids. V trimming: 0 bases; J trimming: 3 bases; junction bases outside the gene matches: 5. Looked up from germline, CDR1 is GTSNPN and CDR2 is SVGIG (reference sequence). The chain's CDR3 is CAWSVGTGDIYEQYF. CDR3 nucleotides: TGTGCCTGGAGTGTAGGGACAGGGGACATCTACGAGCAGTACTTC.

This chain joins TRBV18 and TRBJ2-1; 7 nucleotides align to TRBD1. Germline CDR1 is KGHSH and CDR2 is LQKENI. This CDR3 has 16 amino acids. The ends lost 0 bases at V and 5 bases at J; junction bases unmatched: 7. The CDR3: CASSPPFRGRHNEQFF. The CDR3 DNA is TGTGCCAGCTCACCACCCTTTAGGGGGCGTCACAATGAGCAGTTCTTC.

The chain couples TRBV6-2 or TRBV6-3 to TRBJ2-1; maybe TRBD1 (7 bases). CDR3 size: 15 residues. Germline CDR1 MNHEY, CDR2 SVGEGT. V was clipped by 6 bases and J by 7 bases, with 19 bases between them. This CDR3 reads CASSQDRAGGNEQFF. Here the CDR3 DNA reads TGTGCCAGCAGCCAGGACAGAGCAGGGGGGAATGAGCAGTTCTTC.

This clone was counted a few times. The chain recombines TRBV6-5 with TRBJ2-7; TRBD1 agrees at 8 bases. The germline V gene has CDR1 MNHEY and CDR2 SVGAGI. The CDR3 covers 14 residues. Trimming removed 5 bases from V and 13 bases from J; junction bases left unmatched: 16. This CDR3 is CASSTRGQGADLYF. Here the CDR3 DNA reads TGTGCCAGCAGTACCCGAGGGCAGGGGGCCGATCTTTACTTC.

The J gene is TRBJ1-2, the V gene TRBV12-3 or TRBV12-4, with D unclear. V lost 3 bases and J 5 bases, leaving 7 bases between the germline ends. The CDR3 has 12 residues. The CDR3 loop is CASSFLQYGYTF. DNA for the CDR3: TGTGCCAGCAGTTTTTTACAGTATGGCTACACCTTC.

The chain carries TRBV18 and TRBJ2-7; 8 nucleotides align to TRBD1. Germline CDR1 KGHSH, CDR2 LQKENI. CDR3 length equals 15 residues. The junction had 5 bases not matched to a gene; V was cut back by 1 base and J by 3 bases. DNA for the CDR3: TGTGCCAGCTCACCACGACAGGGGAAAATCTACGAGCAGTACTTC. Its translation: CASSPRQGKIYEQYF.

The gene calls are TRBV30 and TRBJ2-5; TRBD1 is a possible D gene (6 bases). Per the germline V gene, CDR1 is GTSNPN and CDR2 is SVGIG (reference sequence). This CDR3 comprises 15 residues. The ends were cut back, 1 base at V and 2 bases at J, with 14 bases in the middle. The CDR3 region has the DNA TGTGCCTGGAGTGGGGGGCGGGCGATACAAGAGACCCAGTACTTC. Protein sequence: CAWSGGRAIQETQYF.

The chain has TRBV12-3 or TRBV12-4 and TRBJ1-2; the D gene is possibly TRBD1 (6 bases). This CDR3 spans 13 amino acids. V lost 3 bases and J 8 bases, leaving 13 bases between the germline ends. The CDR3 reads CASSFAGGEGYTF. The CDR3 DNA reads TGTGCCAGCAGTTTTGCGGGGGGCGAAGGCTACACCTTC.

V usage is TRBV6-5 and J usage is TRBJ1-1, with 7 bases that match TRBD1. CDR3 length equals 14 residues. The V gene end was trimmed by 8 bases and the J gene end by 6 bases; junction bases not matched to a gene: 12. Germline V gives CDR1 MNHEY, CDR2 SVGAGI. The CDR3 spells CASVFRGMGPEAFF. Written as DNA, the CDR3 is TGTGCCAGCGTCTTCAGGGGGATGGGGCCTGAAGCTTTCTTT.